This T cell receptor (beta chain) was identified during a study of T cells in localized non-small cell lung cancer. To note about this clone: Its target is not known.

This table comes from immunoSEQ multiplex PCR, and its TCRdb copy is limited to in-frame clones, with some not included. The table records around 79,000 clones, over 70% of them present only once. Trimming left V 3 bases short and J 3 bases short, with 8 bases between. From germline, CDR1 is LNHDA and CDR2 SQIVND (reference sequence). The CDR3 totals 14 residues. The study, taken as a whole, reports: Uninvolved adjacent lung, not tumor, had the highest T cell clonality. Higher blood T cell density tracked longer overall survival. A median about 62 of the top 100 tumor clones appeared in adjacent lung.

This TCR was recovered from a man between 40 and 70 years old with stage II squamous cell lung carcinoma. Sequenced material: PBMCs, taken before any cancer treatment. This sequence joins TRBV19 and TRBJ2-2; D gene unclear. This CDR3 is CASSMGIYTGELFF. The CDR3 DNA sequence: TGTGCCAGTAGTATGGGGATTTACACCGGGGAGCTGTTTTTT.